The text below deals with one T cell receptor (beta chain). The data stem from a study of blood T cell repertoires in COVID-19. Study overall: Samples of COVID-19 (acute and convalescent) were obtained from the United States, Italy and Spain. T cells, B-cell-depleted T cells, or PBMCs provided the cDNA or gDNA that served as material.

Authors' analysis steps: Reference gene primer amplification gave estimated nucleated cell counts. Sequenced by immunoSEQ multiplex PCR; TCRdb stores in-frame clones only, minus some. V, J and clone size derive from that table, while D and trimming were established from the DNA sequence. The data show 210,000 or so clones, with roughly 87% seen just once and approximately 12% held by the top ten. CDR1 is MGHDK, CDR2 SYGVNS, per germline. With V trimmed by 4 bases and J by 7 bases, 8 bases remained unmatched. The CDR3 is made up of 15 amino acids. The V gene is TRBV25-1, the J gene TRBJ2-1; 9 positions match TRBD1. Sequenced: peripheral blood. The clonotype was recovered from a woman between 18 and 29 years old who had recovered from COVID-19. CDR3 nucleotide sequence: TGTGCCAGCAGTGGCCTCCGGGACAGGGATAATGAGCAGTTCTTC. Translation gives CASSGLRDRDNEQFF.